This T cell receptor (beta chain) emerged from a study of blood T cell repertoires in COVID-19. As for the study in general: The United States, Italy and Spain provided the acute and convalescent COVID-19 samples. Sources were T cells, B-cell-depleted T cells, or PBMCs; the material itself was cDNA or gDNA.

Per the original data handling: Amplification from reference gene primers served as the basis for estimated nucleated cell counts. Clones were sequenced by immunoSEQ multiplex PCR, and TCRdb holds only the in-frame ones, with some missing. V and J calls and clone size are given by that table; D and trimming were obtained from the DNA. The table records 100,000 or so clones, approximately 62% of them present only once. Trimming removed 6 bases from V and 9 bases from J, with 12 bases in between. The CDR3 extends over 13 amino acids. Germline V gene lookup returns CDR1 SEHNR and CDR2 FQNEAQ (reference sequence).

The sequence came from a man at least 80 years old with acute or convalescent COVID-19. The specimen sequenced was peripheral blood. The V call is TRBV7-9, the J call TRBJ1-6; D is possibly TRBD1 (5 bases). In DNA form, the CDR3 reads TGTGCCAGCAGTTCAGCAGGGTTTTCACCCCTCCACTTT. This encodes CASSSAGFSPLHF.